What follows are 10 T cell receptor beta chains derived from one specimen sequenced in a study of blood T cell repertoires in COVID-19. Sequencing used immunoSEQ multiplex PCR; TCRdb keeps in-frame clones, though not all of them. The sample includes 250,000 to 350,000 clones, about 88% of them seen just once. Sequencing used PBMCs or T cells enriched from blood (not recorded which). The receptors here all came from a man aged 55-75 years who had recovered from COVID-19.

The chain couples TRBV6-1 to TRBJ2-3; 14 bases agree with TRBD2. Trimming took 0 bases from V and 1 from J; bases not matched to a gene: 3. The CDR3 is 18 amino acids. Germline-derived CDR1 and CDR2 are MNHNS and SASEGT. In DNA, the CDR3 is TGTGCCAGCAGTGAAGCAAGACTAGCGGGAGGGGGCACAGATACGCAGTATTTT. Translated: CASSEARLAGGGTDTQYF.

V gene TRBV21-1 combines with J gene TRBJ1-3. TRBV21-1 is deemed a pseudogene. The CDR3 is 15 amino acids. CDR3 coding DNA: TGTGCCAGCAGCAAACCCCAAGGGAGTGGAAACACCATATATTTT. Protein sequence: CASSKPQGSGNTIYF.

The rearrangement links TRBV6-5 to TRBJ1-2, with D maybe TRBD1 (5 bases). Germline CDR1 and CDR2: MNHEY and SVGAGI. Deletions cut 6 bases from V and 5 bases from J, with 10 bases between. The CDR3 spans 12 residues. CDR3 coding DNA: TGTGCCAGCAGGGGACTGGGGTATGGCTACACCTTC. Translating gives CASRGLGYGYTF.

The rearrangement links TRBV6-5 to TRBJ1-4; D is unresolved. CDR1 and CDR2 (germline): MNHEY, SVGAGI. Trimming cost V 3 bases and J 2 bases, with 10 bases left between them. The CDR3 is made up of 15 amino acids. The CDR3 loop reads CASSYREGTNEKLFF. CDR3 DNA sequence: TGTGCCAGCAGTTATAGGGAGGGTACTAATGAAAAACTGTTTTTT.

As concerns this clone: This CDR3 is also generated by other DNA sequences in the sample. V is TRBV9 and J is TRBJ2-2; 7 nucleotides line up with TRBD1. The CDR3 spans 15 residues. V was clipped by 2 bases and J by 2 bases; unmatched bases: 3. Germline V gene lookup returns CDR1 SGDLS and CDR2 YYNGEE. CDR3 residues: CASSVGTVNTGELFF. CDR3 nucleotide sequence: TGTGCCAGCAGCGTCGGGACAGTAAACACCGGGGAGCTGTTTTTT.

This chain links TRBV3-1 (or the pseudogene TRBV3-2) with TRBJ2-3, with TRBD2 identical over 12 bases. V was pared by 4 bases and J by 2 bases, with 7 bases of the junction left unmatched. The length of the CDR3 is 17 residues. CDR1 and CDR2 (germline): LGHDT, YNNKEL (reference sequence). In nucleotides, the CDR3 is TGTGCCAGCAGCCCCGTGACTAGCGGGAGATACACAGATACGCAGTATTTT. It specifies CASSPVTSGRYTDTQYF.

V usage is TRBV24-1 and J usage is TRBJ1-5; TRBD1 aligns across 7 bases. The CDR3 is made up of 16 amino acids. The J segment lost 1 base and the V segment lost 4 bases, leaving 6 bases of the junction unmatched. Germline CDR1 KGHDR, CDR2 SFDVKD. The CDR3 protein is CATSEARGASNQPQHF. The CDR3 nucleotides are TGTGCCACCAGTGAGGCCAGGGGGGCGAGCAATCAGCCCCAGCATTTT.

In the case of this clone: The same CDR3 also results from other DNA sequences found in this sample. The chain couples TRBV12-3 or TRBV12-4 to TRBJ1-1; no clear D gene. The ends were cut back, 2 bases at V and 1 base at J, with 5 bases in the middle. The CDR3 consists of 13 residues. The CDR3 loop reads CASSLRGNTEAFF. The CDR3 region has the DNA TGTGCCAGCAGTTTACGGGGGAACACTGAAGCTTTCTTT.

The rearrangement links TRBV9 to TRBJ2-3; unclear D gene. The CDR3 is 13 amino acids. V was pared by 0 bases and J by 4 bases, with 6 bases between. Germline loops: CDR1 SGDLS, CDR2 YYNGEE. DNA of the CDR3: TGTGCCAGCAGCGTAGGGAGTCCAGATACGCAGTATTTT. Its protein is CASSVGSPDTQYF.

This clone showed up just a few times. The genes are TRBV2 and TRBJ1-3; no clear D. In germline, CDR1 is SNHLY, CDR2 FYNNEI. CDR3 length: 12 residues. Trimming shortened V by 3 bases and J by 8 bases, and 8 bases separated the two germline ends. In nucleotides, the CDR3 is TGTGCCAGCAGTGAGTCGGGAGACACCATATATTTT. Translated: CASSESGDTIYF.